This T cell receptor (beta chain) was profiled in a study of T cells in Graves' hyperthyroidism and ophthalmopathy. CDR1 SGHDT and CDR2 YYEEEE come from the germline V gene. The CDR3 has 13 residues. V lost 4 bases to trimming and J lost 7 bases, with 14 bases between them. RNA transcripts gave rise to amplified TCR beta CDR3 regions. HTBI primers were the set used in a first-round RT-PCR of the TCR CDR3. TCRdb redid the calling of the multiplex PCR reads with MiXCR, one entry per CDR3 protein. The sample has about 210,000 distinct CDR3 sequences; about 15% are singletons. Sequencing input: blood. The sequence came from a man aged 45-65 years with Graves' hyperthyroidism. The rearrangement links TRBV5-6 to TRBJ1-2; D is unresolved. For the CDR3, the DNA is TGTGCCAGCAGCCCGTTTCTGGTCTCTGGCTACACCTTC. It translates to CASSPFLVSGYTF.